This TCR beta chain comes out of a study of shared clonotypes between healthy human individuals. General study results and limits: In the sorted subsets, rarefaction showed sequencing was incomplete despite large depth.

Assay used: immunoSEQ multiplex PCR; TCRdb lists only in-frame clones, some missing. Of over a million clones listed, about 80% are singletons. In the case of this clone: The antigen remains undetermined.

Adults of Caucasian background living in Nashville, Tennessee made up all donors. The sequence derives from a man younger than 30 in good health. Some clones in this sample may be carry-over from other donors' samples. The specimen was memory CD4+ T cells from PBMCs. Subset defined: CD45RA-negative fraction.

DNA of the CDR3: TGCGCCAGCAGCTTGGGGGCCTACGTTACGGATACGCAGTATTTT. Encoded protein: CASSLGAYVTDTQYF. The chain uses TRBV5-1 and TRBJ2-3; no firm D call. Trimming pared 0 bases from V and 6 bases from J, leaving 14 bases between. Per the germline V gene, CDR1 is SGHRS and CDR2 is YFSETQ. CDR3 length: 15 residues. The complete variable domain, with remaining parts taken from reference TRBV5-1 and TRBJ2-3, reads KAGVTQTPRYLIKTRGQQVTLSCSPISGHRSVSWYQQTPGQGLQFLFEYFSETQRNKGNFPGRFSGRQFSNSRSEMNVSTLELGDSALYLCASSLGAYVTDTQYFGPGTRLTVL.